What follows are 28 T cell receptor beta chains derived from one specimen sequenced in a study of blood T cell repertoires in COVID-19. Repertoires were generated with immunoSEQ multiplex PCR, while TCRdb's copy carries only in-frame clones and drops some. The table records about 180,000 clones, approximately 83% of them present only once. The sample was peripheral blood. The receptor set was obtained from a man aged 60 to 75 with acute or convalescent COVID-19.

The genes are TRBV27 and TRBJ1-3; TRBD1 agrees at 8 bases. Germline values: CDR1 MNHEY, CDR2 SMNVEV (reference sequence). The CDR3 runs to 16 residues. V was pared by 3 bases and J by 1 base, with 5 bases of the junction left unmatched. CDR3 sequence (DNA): TGTGCCAGCAGTTTTAAAGGACAGGGATCTGGAAACACCATATATTTT. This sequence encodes CASSFKGQGSGNTIYF.

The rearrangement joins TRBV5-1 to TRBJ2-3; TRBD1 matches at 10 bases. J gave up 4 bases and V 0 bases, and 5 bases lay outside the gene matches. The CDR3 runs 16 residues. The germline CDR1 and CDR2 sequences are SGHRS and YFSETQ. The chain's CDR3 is CASSLGSGQGSDTQYF. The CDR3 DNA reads TGCGCCAGCAGCTTGGGATCGGGACAGGGGTCAGATACGCAGTATTTT.

CDR3 sequence: CASSTFGSNEQFF. CDR3 DNA sequence: TGTGCCAGTAGTACATTCGGTTCGAATGAGCAGTTCTTC. The V gene is TRBV19, the J gene TRBJ2-1; no firm D call. V lost 4 bases, J lost 7 bases, and 11 bases lay in between. CDR3 size: 13 residues. Germline assignment: CDR1 LNHDA and CDR2 SQIVND (reference sequence).

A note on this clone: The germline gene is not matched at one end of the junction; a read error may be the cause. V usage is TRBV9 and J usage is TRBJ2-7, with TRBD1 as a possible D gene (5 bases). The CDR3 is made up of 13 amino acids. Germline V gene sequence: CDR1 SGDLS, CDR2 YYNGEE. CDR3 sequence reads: CASPTGTFYEQYF. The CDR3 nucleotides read TGTGCCAGCCCCACAGGTACCTTCTACGAGCAATACTTC.

The CDR3 nucleotides read TGTGCCTGGAGTGTAAGATTCGCGAATGAGCAGTTCTTC. This codes for CAWSVRFANEQFF. This chain links TRBV30 with TRBJ2-1, with D unresolved. Trimming removed 0 bases from V and 7 bases from J, with 10 bases in between. Germline CDR1 GTSNPN, CDR2 SVGIG (reference sequence). The CDR3 spans 13 residues.

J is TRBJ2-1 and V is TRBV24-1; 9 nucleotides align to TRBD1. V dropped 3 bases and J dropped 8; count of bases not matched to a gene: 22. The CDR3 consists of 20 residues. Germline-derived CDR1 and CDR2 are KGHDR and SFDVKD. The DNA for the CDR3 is TGTGCCACCAGTGATCCCCTACCCGGGACAGGGTCGGGGAGGGGTGATGAGCAGTTCTTC. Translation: CATSDPLPGTGSGRGDEQFF.

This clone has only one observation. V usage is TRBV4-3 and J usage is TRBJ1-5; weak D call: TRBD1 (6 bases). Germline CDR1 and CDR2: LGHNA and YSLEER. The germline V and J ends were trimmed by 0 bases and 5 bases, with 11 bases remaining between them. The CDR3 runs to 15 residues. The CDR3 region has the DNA TGCGCCAGCAGCCAAGAAAACAGGGCCCATCAGCCCCAGCATTTT. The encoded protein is CASSQENRAHQPQHF.

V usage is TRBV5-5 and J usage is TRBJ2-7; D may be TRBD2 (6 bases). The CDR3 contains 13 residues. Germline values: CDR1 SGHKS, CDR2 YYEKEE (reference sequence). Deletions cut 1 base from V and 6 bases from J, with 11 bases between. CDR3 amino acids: CASSLTGSTEQYF. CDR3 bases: TGTGCCAGCAGCTTGACCGGGAGTACCGAGCAGTACTTC.

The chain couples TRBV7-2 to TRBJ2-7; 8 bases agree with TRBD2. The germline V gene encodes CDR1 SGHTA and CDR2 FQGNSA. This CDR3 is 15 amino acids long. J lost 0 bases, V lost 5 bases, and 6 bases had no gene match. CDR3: CASSTIAGSSYEQYF. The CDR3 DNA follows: TGTGCCAGCAGCACCATAGCGGGGAGCTCCTACGAGCAGTACTTC.

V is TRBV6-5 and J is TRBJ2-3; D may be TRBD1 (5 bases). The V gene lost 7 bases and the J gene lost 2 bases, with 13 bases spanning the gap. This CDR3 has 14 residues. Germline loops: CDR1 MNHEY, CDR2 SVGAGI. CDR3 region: CASTLPGPTDTQYF. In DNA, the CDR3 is TGTGCCAGCACCCTACCAGGGCCCACAGATACGCAGTATTTT.

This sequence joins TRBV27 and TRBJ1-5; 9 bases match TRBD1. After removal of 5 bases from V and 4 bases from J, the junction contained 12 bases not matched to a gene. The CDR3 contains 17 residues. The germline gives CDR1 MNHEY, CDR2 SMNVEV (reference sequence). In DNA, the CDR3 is TGTGCCAGCAGTCCCTGGACAGGGGTAGAACTGAATCAGCCCCAGCATTTT. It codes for CASSPWTGVELNQPQHF.

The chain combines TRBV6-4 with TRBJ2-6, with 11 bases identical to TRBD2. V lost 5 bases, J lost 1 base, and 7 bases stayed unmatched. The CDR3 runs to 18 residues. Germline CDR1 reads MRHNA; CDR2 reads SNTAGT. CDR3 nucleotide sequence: TGTGCCAGCAGTCCACTAGCGGGAGTAAGGTCTGGGGCCAACGTCCTGACTTTC. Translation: CASSPLAGVRSGANVLTF.

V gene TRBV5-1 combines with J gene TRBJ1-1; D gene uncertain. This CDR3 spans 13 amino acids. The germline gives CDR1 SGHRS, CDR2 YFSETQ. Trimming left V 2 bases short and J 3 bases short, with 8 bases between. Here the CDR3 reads CASSFRTDTEAFF. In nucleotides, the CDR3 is TGCGCCAGCAGCTTTAGAACGGACACTGAAGCTTTCTTT.

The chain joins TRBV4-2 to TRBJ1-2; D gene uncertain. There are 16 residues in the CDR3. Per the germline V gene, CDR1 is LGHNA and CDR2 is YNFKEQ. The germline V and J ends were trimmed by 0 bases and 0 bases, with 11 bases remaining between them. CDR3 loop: CASSQERTVANYGYTF. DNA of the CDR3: TGTGCCAGCAGCCAAGAACGTACGGTAGCTAACTATGGCTACACCTTC.

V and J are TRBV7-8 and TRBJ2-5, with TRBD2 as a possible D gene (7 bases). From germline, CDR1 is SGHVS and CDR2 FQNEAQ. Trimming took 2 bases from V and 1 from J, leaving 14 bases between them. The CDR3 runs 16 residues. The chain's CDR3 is CASSLRRGAGQETQYF. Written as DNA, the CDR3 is TGTGCCAGCAGCTTACGACGGGGGGCAGGCCAAGAGACCCAGTACTTC.

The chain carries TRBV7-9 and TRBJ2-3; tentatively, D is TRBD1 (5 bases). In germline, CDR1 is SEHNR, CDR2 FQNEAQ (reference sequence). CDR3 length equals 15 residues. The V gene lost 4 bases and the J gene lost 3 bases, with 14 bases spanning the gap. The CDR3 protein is CASSSPRGGTDTQYF. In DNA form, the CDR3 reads TGTGCCAGCAGCTCCCCAAGGGGTGGGACAGATACGCAGTATTTT.

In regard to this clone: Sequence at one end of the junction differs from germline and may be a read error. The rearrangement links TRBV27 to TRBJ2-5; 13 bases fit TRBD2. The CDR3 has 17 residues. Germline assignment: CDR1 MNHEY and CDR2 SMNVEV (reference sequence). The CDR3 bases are TGTGCCAGCAACAAAAATGGGGGACTAGCGGGGCAAGAGGCCCAGTACTTC. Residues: CASNKNGGLAGQEAQYF.

CDR3 sequence reads: CASSPGTGRSGANVLTF. DNA for the CDR3: TGTGCCAGCAGTCCCGGGACAGGGAGGTCTGGGGCCAACGTCCTGACTTTC. This chain connects TRBV27 to TRBJ2-6, with 9 nucleotides matching TRBD1. V dropped 5 bases and J dropped 1; count of bases not matched to a gene: 6. The CDR3 consists of 17 residues. Germline values: CDR1 MNHEY, CDR2 SMNVEV (reference sequence).

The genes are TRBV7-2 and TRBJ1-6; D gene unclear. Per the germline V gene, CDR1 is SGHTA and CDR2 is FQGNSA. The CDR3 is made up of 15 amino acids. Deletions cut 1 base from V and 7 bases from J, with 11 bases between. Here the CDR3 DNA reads TGTGCCAGCAGCTTAGATAGCTTACGCAATTCACCCCTCCACTTT. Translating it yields CASSLDSLRNSPLHF.

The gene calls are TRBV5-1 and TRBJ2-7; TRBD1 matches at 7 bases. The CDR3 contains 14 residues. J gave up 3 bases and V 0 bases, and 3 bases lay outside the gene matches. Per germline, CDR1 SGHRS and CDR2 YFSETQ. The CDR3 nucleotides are TGCGCCAGCAGCTTGGGGACAGGATTCTACGAGCAGTACTTC. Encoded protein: CASSLGTGFYEQYF.

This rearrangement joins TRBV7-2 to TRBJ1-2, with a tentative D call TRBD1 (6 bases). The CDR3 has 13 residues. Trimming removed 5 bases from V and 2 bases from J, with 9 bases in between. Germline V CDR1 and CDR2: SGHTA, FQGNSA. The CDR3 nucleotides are TGTGCCAGCAGCCCCGACAGGAACTATGGCTACACCTTC. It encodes CASSPDRNYGYTF.

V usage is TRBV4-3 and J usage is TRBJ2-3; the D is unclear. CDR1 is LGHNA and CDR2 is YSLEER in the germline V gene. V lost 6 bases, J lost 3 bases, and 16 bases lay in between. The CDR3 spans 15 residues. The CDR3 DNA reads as TGCGCCAGCAGTTCGACACCTTTCTGGACAGATACGCAGTATTTT. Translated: CASSSTPFWTDTQYF.

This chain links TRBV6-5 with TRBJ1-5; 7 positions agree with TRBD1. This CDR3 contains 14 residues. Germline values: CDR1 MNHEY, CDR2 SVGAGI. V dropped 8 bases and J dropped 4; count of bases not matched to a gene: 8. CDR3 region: CASSGQIINQPQHF. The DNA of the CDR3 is TGTGCCAGCTCGGGACAGATCATTAATCAGCCCCAGCATTTT.

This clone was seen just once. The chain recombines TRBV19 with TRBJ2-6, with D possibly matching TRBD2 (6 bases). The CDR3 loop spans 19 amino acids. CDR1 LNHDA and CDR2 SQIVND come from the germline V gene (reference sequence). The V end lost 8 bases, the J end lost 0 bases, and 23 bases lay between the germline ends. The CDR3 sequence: CASLTPGGGSLSGANVLTF. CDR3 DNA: TGTGCCAGTCTCACCCCAGGTGGGGGGTCTCTCTCTGGGGCCAACGTCCTGACTTTC.

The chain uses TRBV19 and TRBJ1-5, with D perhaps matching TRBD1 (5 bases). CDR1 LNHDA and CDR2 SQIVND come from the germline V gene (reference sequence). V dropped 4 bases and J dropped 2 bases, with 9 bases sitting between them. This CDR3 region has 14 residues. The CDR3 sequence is CASSTSGGNQPQHF. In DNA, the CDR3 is TGTGCCAGTAGTACCTCGGGGGGCAATCAGCCCCAGCATTTT.

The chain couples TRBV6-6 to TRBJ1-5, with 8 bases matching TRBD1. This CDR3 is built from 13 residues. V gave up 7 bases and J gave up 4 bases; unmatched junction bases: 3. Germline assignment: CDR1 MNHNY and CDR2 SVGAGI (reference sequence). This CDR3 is CASTGTGNQPQHF. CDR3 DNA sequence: TGTGCCAGCACCGGGACAGGAAATCAGCCCCAGCATTTT.

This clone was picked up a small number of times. The CDR3 spells CASSYVGGNEQYF. The CDR3 nucleotides are TGTGCCAGCAGTTACGTGGGGGGAAACGAGCAGTACTTC. V is TRBV6-5 and J is TRBJ2-7, with a tentative D call TRBD2 (6 bases). The CDR3 contains 13 residues. Looked up from germline, CDR1 is MNHEY and CDR2 is SVGAGI. V was cut by 2 bases and J by 5 bases, with 10 bases left in between.

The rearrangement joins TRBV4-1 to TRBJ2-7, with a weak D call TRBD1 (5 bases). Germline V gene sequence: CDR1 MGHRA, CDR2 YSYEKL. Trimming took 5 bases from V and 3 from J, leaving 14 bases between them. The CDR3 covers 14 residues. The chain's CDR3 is CASSFGTGSYEQYF. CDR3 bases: TGCGCCAGCAGCTTCGGAACAGGCAGCTACGAGCAGTACTTC.